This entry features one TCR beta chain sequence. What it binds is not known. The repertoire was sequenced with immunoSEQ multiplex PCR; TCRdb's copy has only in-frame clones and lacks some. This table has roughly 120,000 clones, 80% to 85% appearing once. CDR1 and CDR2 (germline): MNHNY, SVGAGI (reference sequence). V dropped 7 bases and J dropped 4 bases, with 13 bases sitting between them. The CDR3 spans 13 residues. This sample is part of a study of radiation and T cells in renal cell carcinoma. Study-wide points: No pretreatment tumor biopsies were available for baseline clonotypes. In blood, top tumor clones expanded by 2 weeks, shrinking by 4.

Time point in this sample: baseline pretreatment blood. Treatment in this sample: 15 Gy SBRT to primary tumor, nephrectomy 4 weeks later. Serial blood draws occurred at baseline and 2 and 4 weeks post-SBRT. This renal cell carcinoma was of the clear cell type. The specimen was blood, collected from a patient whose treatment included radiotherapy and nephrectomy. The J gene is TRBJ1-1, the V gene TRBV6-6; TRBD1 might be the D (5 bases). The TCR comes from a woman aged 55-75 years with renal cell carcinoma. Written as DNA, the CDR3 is TGTGCCAGCACCAACCCTGGGGGCACTGAAGCTTTCTTT. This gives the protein CASTNPGGTEAFF.